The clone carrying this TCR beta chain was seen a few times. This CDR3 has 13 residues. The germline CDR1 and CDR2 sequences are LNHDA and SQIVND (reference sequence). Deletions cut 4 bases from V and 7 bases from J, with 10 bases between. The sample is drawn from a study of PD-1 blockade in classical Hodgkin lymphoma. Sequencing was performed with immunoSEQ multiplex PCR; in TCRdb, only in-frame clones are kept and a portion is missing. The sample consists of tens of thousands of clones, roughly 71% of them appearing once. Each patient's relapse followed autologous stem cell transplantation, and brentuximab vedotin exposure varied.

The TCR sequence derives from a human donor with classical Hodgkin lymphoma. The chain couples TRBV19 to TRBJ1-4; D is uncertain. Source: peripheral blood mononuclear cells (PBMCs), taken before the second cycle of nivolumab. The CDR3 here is CASSTLASEKLFF. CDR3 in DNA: TGTGCCAGTAGTACCCTTGCGAGTGAAAAACTGTTTTTT.